The clone carrying this T cell receptor beta chain is a singleton in its sample. No antigen is known for it. The assay was immunoSEQ multiplex PCR, and TCRdb's table has in-frame clones only and misses some. The table has around 20,000 clones, 85% to 90% seen once. The entry originates in a study of T cells in localized non-small cell lung cancer. Study-level findings and limits: Heterogeneity stays possible, as sequencing covered only one tumor region. It was uninvolved adjacent lung that showed the highest T cell clonality, exceeding tumor. Adjacent lung held a median roughly 54 of the top 100 tumor clones. Elevated circulating T cell density in blood was associated with longer overall survival.

This CDR3 comprises 17 residues. Losses at the gene ends were 4 bases for V and 4 bases for J; bases not matched to a gene: 14. The germline gives CDR1 SGHVS, CDR2 FNYEAQ. The sequences come from peripheral blood, collected before any cancer treatment. The sequence derives from a woman between 35 and 75 years old with stage I lung adenocarcinoma. The chain carries TRBV7-6 and TRBJ2-3, with TRBD2 matching 7 bases. CDR3 protein: CASSSHRRTRNPDTQYF. CDR3 nucleotides: TGTGCCAGCAGCTCCCACCGGAGGACTAGAAATCCAGATACGCAGTATTTT. The full variable domain, its missing parts supplied by reference TRBV7-6 and TRBJ2-3, is GAGVSQSPRYKVTKRGQDVALRCDPISGHVSLYWYRQALGQGPEFLTYFNYEAQQDKSGLPNDRFSAERPEGSISTLTIQRTEQRDSAMYRCASSSHRRTRNPDTQYFGPGTRLTVL.